This TCR beta chain was found in a study of T cells in Graves' hyperthyroidism and ophthalmopathy. In the study overall: The authors collected peripheral blood at initial diagnosis, before any treatment.

RNA transcripts provided the source from which TCR beta CDR3 regions were amplified. A first-round RT-PCR of the TCR CDR3 used the HTBI primer set. TCRdb ran MiXCR on the multiplex PCR reads and lists one entry per CDR3 protein. The sample has roughly 640,000 distinct CDR3 sequences, roughly a sixth seen once. The J segment lost 2 bases and the V segment lost 3 bases, leaving 8 bases of the junction unmatched. Germline V gene data show CDR1 as MNHNS and CDR2 as SASEGT. This CDR3 has 16 amino acids. This clonotype was recorded at least ten times. Patients were excluded because of uncontrolled infection, other autoimmune disease, pregnancy or lactation. PBMCs were collected from an approximately 10 ml volume of fresh peripheral blood.

This receptor was identified in a woman aged 40 to 55 with Graves' ophthalmopathy. The chain carries TRBV6-1 and TRBJ2-5; TRBD1 aligns across 8 bases. Sequencing was carried out using blood. CDR3 amino acids: CASSEGLGQGQETQYF. In nucleotides, the CDR3 is TGTGCCAGCAGTGAGGGCCTTGGACAGGGTCAAGAGACCCAGTACTTC.